These 17 T cell receptor beta chains share one sample of origin, sequenced in a study of blood T cell repertoires in COVID-19. Libraries were prepared by immunoSEQ multiplex PCR; TCRdb keeps only in-frame clonotypes and omits some of them. The table shows over 200,000 clones, with over 65% occurring only once. Material for sequencing was peripheral blood. The source is a woman aged 70 to 79 with active or convalescent COVID-19.

In DNA, the CDR3 is TGTGCCAGCAGCCAAGATCGAAGCTTCGGGACAGGGTACAATGAGCAGTTCTTC. It specifies CASSQDRSFGTGYNEQFF. The J gene is TRBJ2-1, the V gene TRBV4-2; TRBD1 aligns across 9 bases. Germline V gene sequence: CDR1 LGHNA, CDR2 YNFKEQ. There are 18 residues in the CDR3. With 0 bases clipped from V and 4 bases from J, the junction kept 10 bases outside the gene matches.

The chain is built from TRBV5-6 and TRBJ1-5; 7 positions match TRBD1. This CDR3 comprises 14 residues. V lost 4 bases and J lost 5; bases outside the gene matches: 6. From germline, CDR1 is SGHDT and CDR2 YYEEEE. This CDR3 is CASSLGTEYQPQHF. For the CDR3, the DNA is TGTGCCAGCAGCCTCGGGACAGAATATCAGCCCCAGCATTTT.

The chain uses TRBV13 and TRBJ2-1; a weak D match, TRBD2 (6 bases). Germline CDR1 and CDR2: PRHDT and FYEKMQ (reference sequence). CDR3 size: 12 residues. The V end was cut by 5 bases, the J end by 10 bases, with 12 bases between. The CDR3 region is CASSGTSSEQFF. The CDR3 coding sequence is TGTGCCAGCAGCGGTACTAGCTCGGAGCAGTTCTTC. Looking up the rest from reference TRBV13 and TRBJ2-1 gives the full variable domain: AAGVIQSPRHLIKEKRETATLKCYPIPRHDTVYWYQQGPGQDPQFLISFYEKMQSDKGSIPDRFSAQQFSDYHSELNMSSLELGDSALYFCASSGTSSEQFFGPGTRLTVL.

CDR3 DNA: TGCGCCAGCAGCTTGGGTGGTAGCCCCAATGAGCAGTTCTTC. Protein product: CASSLGGSPNEQFF. The V and J genes are TRBV5-1 and TRBJ2-1, with D hard to call. The CDR3 length is 14 residues. The V end lost 0 bases, the J end lost 6 bases, and 10 bases lay between the germline ends. Germline loops: CDR1 SGHRS, CDR2 YFSETQ. The whole variable domain, remainder taken from reference TRBV5-1 and TRBJ2-1, is KAGVTQTPRYLIKTRGQQVTLSCSPISGHRSVSWYQQTPGQGLQFLFEYFSETQRNKGNFPGRFSGRQFSNSRSEMNVSTLELGDSALYLCASSLGGSPNEQFFGPGTRLTVL.

The V gene is TRBV6-2 or TRBV6-3, the J gene TRBJ2-7; TRBD2 aligns across 9 bases. This CDR3 has 16 amino acids. The junction had 8 bases not matched to a gene; V was cut back by 0 bases and J by 5 bases. CDR1 is MNHEY, CDR2 SVGEGT, per germline. CDR3 coding DNA: TGTGCCAGCAGTTACTCGTCCGCGGGAGGGAGGCACGAGCAGTACTTC. It encodes CASSYSSAGGRHEQYF.

This clone was seen repeatedly, ten times or more. V and J are TRBV9 and TRBJ2-1, with D perhaps matching TRBD2 (6 bases). CDR1 SGDLS and CDR2 YYNGEE come from the germline V gene. The ends were cut back, 0 bases at V and 5 bases at J, with 12 bases in the middle. This CDR3 contains 15 residues. The chain's CDR3 is CASSVVSGENNEQFF. CDR3 sequence (DNA): TGTGCCAGCAGCGTAGTTTCGGGGGAAAACAATGAGCAGTTCTTC.

The chain has TRBV5-5 and TRBJ2-7; possible D gene TRBD1, 6 bases. Germline lookup yields CDR1 SGHKS and CDR2 YYEKEE (reference sequence). Trimming took off 3 bases at V and 3 bases at J, with 7 bases between the two ends. The CDR3 sequence is 12 residues long. As DNA, the CDR3 is TGTGCCAGCAGCTCGACAGGCTACGAGCAGTACTTC. This codes for CASSSTGYEQYF.

The gene calls are TRBV29-1 and TRBJ1-2, with 8 bases that match TRBD1. Germline CDR1 is SQVTM and CDR2 is ANQGSEA. The length of the CDR3 is 12 residues. V lost 7 bases to trimming and J lost 8 bases; unmatched junction nucleotides: 9. This CDR3 reads CSGRQGTLGYTF. The CDR3, as DNA: TGCAGCGGACGACAGGGGACCCTAGGCTACACCTTC. Full variable domain (outside the CDR3, taken from reference TRBV29-1 and TRBJ1-2): SAVISQKPSRDICQRGTSLTIQCQVDSQVTMMFWYRQQPGQSLTLIATANQGSEATYESGFVIDKFPISRPNLTFSTLTVSNMSPEDSSIYLCSGRQGTLGYTFGSGTRLTVV.

The chain carries TRBV5-1 and TRBJ2-7, with 11 bases that match TRBD1. Trimming took 5 bases from V and 6 from J; bases not matched to a gene: 4. This CDR3 has 13 amino acids. Germline V gene sequence: CDR1 SGHRS, CDR2 YFSETQ. For the CDR3, the DNA is TGCGCCAGCAGGCGGGACAGGGGGTTCGAGCAGTACTTC. Amino acid sequence: CASRRDRGFEQYF.

About this clone: An end of the junction differs from the germline gene, which may be a read error. J is TRBJ2-1 and V is TRBV20-1; 14 nucleotides align to TRBD2. This CDR3 is built from 15 residues. CDR1 and CDR2 from the germline V gene are DFQATT and SNEGSKA (reference sequence). In DNA form, the CDR3 reads TGCAGTGCTAGTTTTCCGGGACTAGCGGGAGCCAGTGAGGTCTTC. Encoded protein: CSASFPGLAGASEVF.

V usage is TRBV29-1 and J usage is TRBJ1-2; TRBD1 aligns across 7 bases. Germline V gene sequence: CDR1 SQVTM, CDR2 ANQGSEA. V dropped 3 bases and J dropped 8; count of bases not matched to a gene: 12. The CDR3 sequence is 14 residues long. The CDR3 loop is CSVDLRGDAEGYTF. The CDR3 DNA is TGCAGCGTTGACCTCAGGGGGGACGCGGAGGGCTACACCTTC.

This CDR3 reads CASSQEWTGGSYGYTF. The CDR3 DNA sequence: TGCGCCAGCAGCCAAGAATGGACTGGGGGGAGCTATGGCTACACCTTC. The V gene is TRBV4-1, the J gene TRBJ1-2; possible D gene TRBD1, 5 bases. Per germline, CDR1 MGHRA and CDR2 YSYEKL. V gave up 0 bases and J gave up 4 bases, with 15 bases separating them. The length of the CDR3 is 16 residues.

This clone has just one count. The V gene is TRBV9, the J gene TRBJ2-7; D unclear. The CDR3 runs to 12 residues. Germline values: CDR1 SGDLS, CDR2 YYNGEE. Trimming removed 1 base from V and 6 bases from J, with 8 bases in between. The CDR3 region has the DNA TGTGCCAGCAGCGTACTTACGGGCGAGCAGTACTTC. This gives the protein CASSVLTGEQYF.

On this clone: Within the sample, other DNA sequences also encode this same CDR3. J is TRBJ2-2 and V is TRBV5-6, with 9 nucleotides matching TRBD1. This CDR3 is 15 amino acids long. After removal of 2 bases from V and 5 bases from J, the junction contained 4 bases not matched to a gene. Germline V CDR1 and CDR2: SGHDT, YYEEEE. CDR3 amino acids: CASSLGTGLTGELFF. The CDR3, as DNA: TGTGCCAGCAGCTTAGGGACAGGGCTTACCGGGGAGCTGTTTTTT.

The CDR3 spells CASSRTDRGKGDTQYF. Here the CDR3 DNA reads TGTGCCAGCAGCCGGACGGACAGGGGCAAGGGGGATACGCAGTATTTT. The V gene is TRBV7-2, the J gene TRBJ2-3; 9 nucleotides match TRBD1. In germline, CDR1 is SGHTA, CDR2 FQGNSA. This CDR3 comprises 16 residues. J lost 6 bases, V lost 5 bases, and 12 bases had no gene match.

V usage is TRBV7-2 and J usage is TRBJ2-1; 8 bases fit TRBD2. The CDR3 covers 15 residues. CDR1 and CDR2 from the germline V gene are SGHTA and FQGNSA. V was pared by 5 bases and J by 4 bases, with 7 bases of the junction left unmatched. The CDR3 loop reads CASSPGGGTYNEQFF. The CDR3 DNA reads TGTGCCAGCAGCCCCGGGGGGGGAACGTACAATGAGCAGTTCTTC. Variable domain in full (rest from reference TRBV7-2 and TRBJ2-1): GAGVSQSPSNKVTEKGKDVELRCDPISGHTALYWYRQSLGQGLEFLIYFQGNSAPDKSGLPSDRFSAERTGGSVSTLTIQRTQQEDSAVYLCASSPGGGTYNEQFFGPGTRLTVL.

The rearrangement joins TRBV5-1 to TRBJ1-6; maybe TRBD1 (5 bases). The V gene's germline CDR1 is SGHRS and CDR2 YFSETQ. The CDR3 runs 17 residues. V was pared by 2 bases and J by 5 bases, with 17 bases between. CDR3 loop: CASSFTPGGGDNSPLHF. Here the CDR3 DNA reads TGCGCCAGCAGCTTTACCCCCGGCGGAGGGGATAATTCACCCCTCCACTTT.